Here is one T cell receptor (beta chain) with its context. Its antigen is not known. This sample was taken from a study of blood T cells in healthy people across ages. V lost 2 bases to trimming and J lost 1 base, with 5 bases between them. The CDR3 covers 14 residues. General study points: Unsorted PBMCs blocked a conclusive comparison of naive and antigen-experienced cells. Total diversity from one million sequenced T cells was likely underestimated.

The second PCR ran 7 to 11 cycles with a sample-barcoded 5' primer and J-beta primers. There were at least 3 million CDR3-containing paired-end reads obtained from each sample. TCRdb re-analysed the 5' RACE reads in MiXCR, keeping a single row per CDR3 protein. This table has more than 1.4 million distinct CDR3 sequences, approximately 42% appearing once. The receptor comes from a young woman in good health. The rearrangement uses TRBV12-3 or TRBV12-4 and TRBJ2-2; the D is unclear. The sequenced material came from blood. The CDR3 reads CASSLMGNTGELFF. The CDR3, as DNA: TGTGCCAGCAGTTTAATGGGGAACACCGGGGAGCTGTTTTTT.